The 12 T cell receptor beta chains below all came from one sample that was sequenced in a study of read filtering for tumor transcriptome and immune sequencing. Molecular barcoded adaptors covering alpha/delta and beta/gamma chains were used on around 400 ng RNA. TCRdb ran MiXCR on the reads and lists one entry per CDR3 protein. The top ten hold more than 15% of the sample, which has around 30,000 distinct CDR3 sequences, less than 20% seen once. The sequenced sample was a population of CD138-negative cells sorted from bone marrow. These receptors were obtained from a donor at least 40 years old with multiple myeloma.

This clonotype has a handful of counts. This chain joins TRBV7-9 and TRBJ2-5; perhaps TRBD1 as D (6 bases). Trimming cost V 5 bases and J 1 base, with 11 bases left between them. Germline CDR1 is SEHNR and CDR2 is FQNEAQ (reference sequence). CDR3 size: 14 residues. The CDR3 sequence: CASSAWTVQETQYF. The DNA of the CDR3 is TGTGCCAGCAGCGCCTGGACAGTCCAAGAGACCCAGTACTTC. Looking up the rest from reference TRBV7-9 and TRBJ2-5 gives the full variable domain: DTGVSQNPRHKITKRGQNVTFRCDPISEHNRLYWYRQTLGQGPEFLTYFQNEAQLEKSRLLSDRFSAERPKGSFSTLEIQRTEQGDSAMYLCASSAWTVQETQYFGPGTRLLVL.

This chain joins TRBV28 and TRBJ2-1; TRBD1 agrees at 7 bases. Per germline, CDR1 MDHEN and CDR2 SYDVKM. This CDR3 comprises 16 residues. Trimming cost V 5 bases and J 4 bases; bases outside gene matches: 11. CDR3 DNA: TGTGCCAGCAGTCCCCCCCGGGACAGCCCATACAATGAGCAGTTCTTC. Protein sequence: CASSPPRDSPYNEQFF.

This clonotype was picked up many times. The chain has TRBV12-3 or TRBV12-4 and TRBJ1-4; D not resolved. Trimming removed 6 bases at V and 7 bases at J, with 9 bases between. The CDR3 contains 12 residues. The CDR3, as DNA: TGTGCCAGCAGGCGGCATGGTGAAAAACTGTTTTTT. This gives the protein CASRRHGEKLFF.

A word on this clonotype: A single base is all that separates this from a far larger clone, so a read error is likely. The chain is built from TRBV6-5 and TRBJ2-1, with D perhaps TRBD1 or TRBD2 (5 bases each). The CDR3 spans 14 residues. The germline V and J ends were trimmed by 5 bases and 10 bases, with 18 bases remaining between them. The germline CDR1 and CDR2 sequences are MNHEY and SVGAGI. The CDR3 sequence: CASSDSGGGDEQFF. The CDR3 DNA sequence: TGTGCCAGCAGTGACAGCGGAGGTGGCGACGAGCAGTTCTTC.

This clonotype was recorded at least ten times. V and J are TRBV11-2 and TRBJ2-2, with TRBD2 identical over 10 bases. The trim removed 5 bases at V and 2 bases at J, leaving 8 bases unmatched. The CDR3 has 17 amino acids. Looked up from germline, CDR1 is SGHAT and CDR2 is FQNNGV. The DNA for the CDR3 is TGTGCCAGCAGCAAACTAGCGGGGTTTGGAAACACCGGGGAGCTGTTTTTT. Residues: CASSKLAGFGNTGELFF.

V is TRBV18 and J is TRBJ1-1; perhaps TRBD1 as D (5 bases). Trimming took 5 bases from V and 1 from J, leaving 8 bases between them. Germline lookup yields CDR1 KGHSH and CDR2 LQKENI. This CDR3 has 13 amino acids. DNA of the CDR3: TGTGCCAGCTCAGACAGCCAGAACACTGAAGCTTTCTTT. This encodes CASSDSQNTEAFF.

This chain joins TRBV3-1 and TRBJ2-7; D is perhaps TRBD2 (6 bases). Germline assignment: CDR1 LGHDT and CDR2 YNNKEL (reference sequence). The germline V and J ends were trimmed by 1 base and 2 bases, with 15 bases remaining between them. The CDR3 runs 16 residues. This chain's CDR3 is CASSQVLSEGTYEQYF. CDR3 sequence (DNA): TGTGCCAGCAGCCAAGTGCTATCGGAGGGGACCTACGAGCAGTACTTC.

In its sample, this clonotype ranks as medium-sized. This chain uses TRBV6-5 with TRBJ2-1; 10 bases are a match to TRBD1. CDR3 length: 15 amino acids. Germline CDR1 is MNHEY and CDR2 is SVGAGI. Trimming cost V 6 bases and J 7 bases; bases outside gene matches: 9. CDR3 region: CASSTTGGAGNEQFF. Written as DNA, the CDR3 is TGTGCCAGCAGCACGACAGGGGGCGCCGGTAATGAGCAGTTCTTC.

This clonotype was seen ten or more times. The chain recombines TRBV7-9 with TRBJ2-6; possibly TRBD2 for D (6 bases). CDR3 size: 11 residues. CDR1 SEHNR and CDR2 FQNEAQ come from the germline V gene (reference sequence). CDR3 sequence: CGARRGNVLTF. In DNA, the CDR3 is TGTGGCGCGAGGAGGGGAAACGTCCTGACTTTC.

In this sample, this clonotype turned up many times. The chain uses TRBV12-3 or TRBV12-4 and TRBJ2-7; 12 bases fit TRBD2. The trim removed 8 bases at V and 6 bases at J, leaving 5 bases unmatched. This CDR3 contains 13 residues. The CDR3 DNA sequence: TGTGCCAGCCAGCGGACTAGCGGGACCGAGCAGTACTTC. Translation gives CASQRTSGTEQYF.

This clonotype has more than one count but fewer than ten. As DNA, the CDR3 is TGCGCCAGCAGCCAGAACGCAGGGACCTACGAGCAGTACTTC. It yields the protein CASSQNAGTYEQYF. V is TRBV5-1 and J is TRBJ2-7; D is perhaps TRBD1 (5 bases). Deletions cut 4 bases from V and 2 bases from J, with 13 bases between. Germline V gives CDR1 SGHRS, CDR2 YFSETQ. The CDR3 contains 14 residues.

This clonotype was seen at least ten times. The chain recombines TRBV10-3 with TRBJ2-5; D is ambiguous. V was trimmed by 5 bases and J by 2 bases, leaving 15 bases between them. This CDR3 has 15 residues. CDR1 and CDR2 from the germline V gene are ENHRY and SYGVKD. CDR3 sequence reads: CAISSHGTRQETQYF. The CDR3 DNA is TGTGCCATCAGTTCCCATGGCACCAGGCAAGAGACCCAGTACTTC.